This TCR beta chain was found in a study of T cell changes during pregnancy in multiple sclerosis. Clones were read by immunoSEQ multiplex PCR, and TCRdb kept only the in-frame ones, dropping some. The sample holds roughly 29,000 clones, around 89% seen once. Sample share makes this clone medium-sized (0.01 to 0.1%). This same CDR3 is encoded by further DNA sequences in the sample. The receptor comes from a female donor with multiple sclerosis, enrolled in a pregnancy study. Material: CD8+ T cells from peripheral blood mononuclear cells, obtained after pregnancy.

The DNA of the CDR3 is TGTGCCAGCAGCTTATTGGGGGGCTATGGCTACACCTTC. This codes for CASSLLGGYGYTF. This sequence joins TRBV11-1 and TRBJ1-2, with a weak D call TRBD1 (5 bases). The germline CDR1 and CDR2 sequences are SGHAT and FQDESV (reference sequence). The CDR3 is 13 amino acids. Trimming left V 2 bases short and J 4 bases short, with 8 bases between.